These 10 T cell receptor beta chains share one sample of origin, sequenced in a study of CD8 T cells in Susac syndrome. An input of about 0.45 to 1 ug of RNA was subjected to reverse transcription using random hexamers. TCRdb itself ran the immunoSEQ multiplex PCR reads through MiXCR, one entry per CDR3 protein. The data show roughly 200,000 distinct CDR3 sequences, with about 95% seen just once and just over 0.08% held by the top ten. Sequencing used CD4+ T cells from PBMCs. These receptors originate from a human donor with multiple sclerosis.

This clonotype came up a few times. The chain joins TRBV9 to TRBJ2-3; 7 bases match TRBD2. The CDR3 is 12 amino acids. CDR1 is SGDLS and CDR2 is YYNGEE in the germline V gene. The ends lost 5 bases at V and 6 bases at J; junction bases unmatched: 3. CDR3 coding DNA: TGTGCCAGCAGTGTGGGGGGGGATACGCAGTATTTT. Encoded protein: CASSVGGDTQYF.

The gene calls are TRBV12-3 or TRBV12-4 and TRBJ2-5, with D uncertain. CDR3 length: 15 residues. V shed 3 bases and J shed 2 bases, with 13 bases lying between them. Here the CDR3 reads CASSLRLSTQETQYF. CDR3 bases: TGTGCCAGCAGTTTGCGGCTCTCTACTCAAGAGACCCAGTACTTC.

A single count supports this clonotype. This chain joins TRBV29-1 and TRBJ2-5, with a possible D match to TRBD2 (5 bases). V was cut by 4 bases and J by 5 bases, with 11 bases left in between. There are 12 residues in the CDR3. Germline V gene lookup returns CDR1 SQVTM and CDR2 ANQGSEA. CDR3 sequence reads: CSVVAGRETQYF. The CDR3 DNA reads TGCAGCGTTGTGGCGGGTCGCGAGACCCAGTACTTC. The full variable domain, completed using reference TRBV29-1 and TRBJ2-5, is SAVISQKPSRDICQRGTSLTIQCQVDSQVTMMFWYRQQPGQSLTLIATANQGSEATYESGFVIDKFPISRPNLTFSTLTVSNMSPEDSSIYLCSVVAGRETQYFGPGTRLLVL.

The V and J genes are TRBV30 and TRBJ1-1; no clear D gene. V was cut by 0 bases and J by 0 bases, with 8 bases left in between. Germline-derived CDR1 and CDR2 are GTSNPN and SVGIG (reference sequence). The CDR3 length is 14 residues. DNA for the CDR3: TGTGCCTGGAGTGTAGACTTTTTGAACACTGAAGCTTTCTTT. Residues: CAWSVDFLNTEAFF.

The chain uses TRBV9 and TRBJ2-1, with 9 nucleotides matching TRBD2. V lost 4 bases and J lost 5; bases outside the gene matches: 4. This CDR3 region has 14 residues. Germline CDR1 and CDR2: SGDLS and YYNGEE. The chain's CDR3 is CASSNGLANNEQFF. The CDR3 DNA is TGTGCCAGCAGCAACGGACTAGCGAACAATGAGCAGTTCTTC.

This chain uses TRBV6-6 with TRBJ1-2; 7 bases align to TRBD1. CDR3 length: 14 amino acids. Germline V gene sequence: CDR1 MNHNY, CDR2 SVGAGI (reference sequence). With 2 bases clipped from V and 8 bases from J, the junction kept 8 bases outside the gene matches. The DNA for the CDR3 is TGTGCCAGCAGTTACCAAGGGGGCTTGGGAGGCTACACCTTC. It yields the protein CASSYQGGLGGYTF.

This clonotype was found once. The chain is built from TRBV30 and TRBJ1-4; D might be TRBD1 (5 bases). Between the trimmed V and J ends, which lost 3 bases and 10 bases, there was a span of 12 bases. This CDR3 comprises 12 residues. The germline V gene encodes CDR1 GTSNPN and CDR2 SVGIG (reference sequence). The CDR3 sequence: CAWRGGAGKLFF. The CDR3 DNA reads as TGTGCCTGGAGAGGCGGGGCCGGAAAACTGTTTTTT. The full variable domain, rest sourced from reference TRBV30 and TRBJ1-4, is SQTIHQWPATLVQPVGSPLSLECTVEGTSNPNLYWYRQAAGRGLQLLFYSVGIGQISSEVPQNLSASRPQDRQFILSSKKLLLSDSGFYLCAWRGGAGKLFFGSGTQLSVL.

V gene TRBV6-6 combines with J gene TRBJ2-4; 9 bases fit TRBD1. V lost 2 bases to trimming and J lost 2 bases; unmatched junction nucleotides: 4. The CDR3 spans 16 residues. Germline values: CDR1 MNHNY, CDR2 SVGAGI (reference sequence). The CDR3: CASSYIQGATKNIQYF. CDR3 bases: TGTGCCAGCAGTTACATACAGGGGGCGACCAAAAACATTCAGTACTTC.

The chain carries TRBV29-1 and TRBJ1-2, with D unclear. The CDR3 contains 11 residues. Germline V lookup: CDR1 SQVTM, CDR2 ANQGSEA. V lost 4 bases, J lost 4 bases, and 7 bases lay in between. This CDR3 reads CSVVLGYGYTF. CDR3 nucleotide sequence: TGCAGCGTTGTATTAGGCTATGGCTACACCTTC.

The chain combines TRBV7-9 with TRBJ1-5; 8 bases are a match to TRBD1. The CDR3 is made up of 15 amino acids. The V gene end was trimmed by 5 bases and the J gene end by 8 bases; junction bases not matched to a gene: 11. The germline gives CDR1 SEHNR, CDR2 FQNEAQ (reference sequence). CDR3 in amino acids: CASSKGTGGIKPQHF. DNA of the CDR3: TGTGCCAGCAGCAAAGGGACAGGCGGAATCAAGCCCCAGCATTTT.